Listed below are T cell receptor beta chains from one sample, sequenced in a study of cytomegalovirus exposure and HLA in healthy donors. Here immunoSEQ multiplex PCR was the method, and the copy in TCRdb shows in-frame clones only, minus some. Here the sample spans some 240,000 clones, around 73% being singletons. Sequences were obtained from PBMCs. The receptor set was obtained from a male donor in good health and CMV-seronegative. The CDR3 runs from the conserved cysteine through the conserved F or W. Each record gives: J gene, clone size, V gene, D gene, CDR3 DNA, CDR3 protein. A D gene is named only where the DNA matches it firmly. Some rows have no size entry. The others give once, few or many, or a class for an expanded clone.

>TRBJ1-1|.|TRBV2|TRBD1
TGTGCCAGCAGTGAAAGGAGACAGGGGGCCATAACGGGGGCTGAAGCTTTCTTT
CASSERRQGAITGAEAFF
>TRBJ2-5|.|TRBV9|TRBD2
TGTGCCAGCAGCGTAGCCCGGGGGGTGGTCGAGACCCAGTACTTC
CASSVARGVVETQYF
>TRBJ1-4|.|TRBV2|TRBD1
TGTGCCAGCAGTACCGGGACAGTTGCAACTAATGAAAAACTGTTTTTT
CASSTGTVATNEKLFF
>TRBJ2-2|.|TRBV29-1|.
TGCAGCGTTGAACACCCTGACAGGCCGAGAACCGGGGAGCTGTTTTTT
CSVEHPDRPRTGELFF
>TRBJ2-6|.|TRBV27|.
TGTGCCAGCAGGCGTACAGGCCACCTAGGGGCCAACGTCCTGACTTTC
CASRRTGHLGANVLTF
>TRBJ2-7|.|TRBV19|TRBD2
TGTGCCAGTAGTATGGGTCCTAGCGGGACAGAGCAGTACTTC
CASSMGPSGTEQYF
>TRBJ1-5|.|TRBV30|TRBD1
TGTGCCTGGAGTTCAGGGGGCTTGAATCAGCCCCAGCATTTT
CAWSSGGLNQPQHF
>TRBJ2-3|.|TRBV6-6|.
TGTGCCAGCAGCCCCCGTGGGGACACATTCACAGATACGCAGTATTTT
CASSPRGDTFTDTQYF
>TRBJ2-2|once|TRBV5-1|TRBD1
TGCGCCAGCAGCTTGGAGAGGACAGGGGTCGCGAACACCGGGGAGCTGTTTTTT
CASSLERTGVANTGELFF
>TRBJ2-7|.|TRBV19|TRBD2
TGTGCCAGTAGAGGGACTAGCGGGAGTTACGAGCAGTACTTC
CASRGTSGSYEQYF
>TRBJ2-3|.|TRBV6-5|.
TGTGCCAGCAGGACAGGAGATACGCAGTATTTT
CASRTGDTQYF
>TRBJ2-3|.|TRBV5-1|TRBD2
TGCGCCAGCAGCTTCACGGGGTCCGTAGCGGGAGGGCCCCTAGATACGCAGTATTTT
CASSFTGSVAGGPLDTQYF
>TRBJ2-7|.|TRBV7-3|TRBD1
TGTGCCAGCAGCCCACAGGGGACCTCCTACGAGCAGTACTTC
CASSPQGTSYEQYF
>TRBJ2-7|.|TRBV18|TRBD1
TGTGCCAGCTCACCCGACAGGGAGAGCTCCTACGAGCAGTACTTC
CASSPDRESSYEQYF
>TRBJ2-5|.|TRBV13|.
TGTGCCAGCAGCTTAAAGGCAGGGTCTCAAGAGACCCAGTACTTC
CASSLKAGSQETQYF
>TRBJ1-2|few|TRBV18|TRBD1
TGTGCCAGCTCCGGGGGACAGTCCGAGCTTGGTGGCTACACCTTC
CASSGGQSELGGYTF
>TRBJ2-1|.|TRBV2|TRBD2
TGTGCCAGCAGTAGACTAGCGGGAGGGGACAATGAGCAGTTCTTC
CASSRLAGGDNEQFF
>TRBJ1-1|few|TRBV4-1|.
TGCGCCAGCAGCCAACTAATCTTGAACACTGAAGCTTTCTTT
CASSQLILNTEAFF
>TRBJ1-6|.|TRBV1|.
TGCACCAGCAGCCCCCCCCTCAGGTCAGCGGGGAATTCACCCCTCCACTTT
CTSSPPLRSAGNSPLHF
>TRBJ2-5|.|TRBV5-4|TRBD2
TGTGCCAGCAGCCGCGGACTAGCGGGAGGTGGGCAAGAGACCCAGTACTTC
CASSRGLAGGGQETQYF
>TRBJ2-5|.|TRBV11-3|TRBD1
TGTGCCAGCAGCTCCGGACAGGGACAAGAGACCCAGTACTTC
CASSSGQGQETQYF
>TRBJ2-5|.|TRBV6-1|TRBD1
TGTGCCAGCAGGAGGCCAGGGGGCCAAGAGACCCAGTACTTC
CASRRPGGQETQYF
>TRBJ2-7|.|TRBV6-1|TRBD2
TGTGCCAGCAGTGAAGCTTGGGGGCTAGCGGGAGGGAGTAGGAACGAGCAGTACTTC
CASSEAWGLAGGSRNEQYF
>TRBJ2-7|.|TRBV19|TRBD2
TGTGCCAGTAGTACGACTAGCGGGGCCTACGAGCAGTACTTC
CASSTTSGAYEQYF
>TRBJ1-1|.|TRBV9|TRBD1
TGTGCCAGCAGCGCCGAAGGGGGCGGCACTGAAGCTTTCTTT
CASSAEGGGTEAFF
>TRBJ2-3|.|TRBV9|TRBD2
TGTGCCAGCAGCGTAGGGACTAGCGGGAGCGATACGCAGTATTTT
CASSVGTSGSDTQYF
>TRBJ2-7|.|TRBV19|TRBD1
TGTGCCAGTAGTCCAAGGACAGGGGGGCACTACGAGCAGTACTTC
CASSPRTGGHYEQYF
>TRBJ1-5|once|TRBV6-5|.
TGTGCCAGCAGACAGGGTAGCAATCAGCCCCAGCATTTT
CASRQGSNQPQHF
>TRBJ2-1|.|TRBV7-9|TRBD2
TGTGCCAGCAGCTTTACTAGCGAGTACAATGAGCAGTTCTTC
CASSFTSEYNEQFF
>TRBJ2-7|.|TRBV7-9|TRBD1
TGTGCCAGCAGCTTAGGCCTCGGGGACAGGTCCTACGAGCAGTACTTC
CASSLGLGDRSYEQYF
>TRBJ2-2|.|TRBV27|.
TGTGCCAGCAGTTTCAGGGCTGGGGAGCTGTTTTTT
CASSFRAGELFF
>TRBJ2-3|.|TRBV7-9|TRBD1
TGTGCCAGCAGCTTAGCTCGGGACAGGTCCACAGATACGCAGTATTTT
CASSLARDRSTDTQYF
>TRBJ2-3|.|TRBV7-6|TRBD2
TGTGCCAGCAGCCGGACTAGCGGCAACACAGATACGCAGTATTTT
CASSRTSGNTDTQYF